This TCR beta chain is from a study of CXCR3-negative and CXCR3-positive naive CD8 T cells. Worth noting for this clonotype: Its specificity is unknown.

Through 5' RACE with UMI labels, the TRB cDNA libraries were prepared. TCRdb reanalyzed the 5' RACE reads, giving one entry per CDR3 protein sequence and no DNA. In total, the table holds 49,000 or so distinct CDR3 sequences. Germline V gene data show CDR1 as MRHNA and CDR2 as SNTAGT. The CDR3 extends over 16 amino acids. Study outcomes and limitations: CXCR3-positive naive cells had TRB CDR3s that were more hydrophobic than CXCR3-negative naive cells had.

This TCR was recovered from a human donor in good health. Some clones in this sample may be carry-over from other donors' samples. The sequencing input was naive CXCR3+ CD8+ T cells from blood. Subset here: CD45RO-CCR7+CD27+CD95- naive CD8+ T cells expressing CXCR3 (TNR3+). The genes are TRBV6-4 and TRBJ1-6. CDR3 protein: CASSDSGPGGNSPLHF.